This record concerns one T cell receptor beta chain sequence. The source of the sample is a study of cytomegalovirus exposure and HLA in healthy donors. In germline, CDR1 is SGHRS, CDR2 YFSETQ. The CDR3 has 15 amino acids. The PCR had 60 Vbeta and 13 Jbeta primers. The protocol was immunoSEQ multiplex PCR, while the TCRdb copy is restricted to in-frame clones and leaves out a portion. The data show over 60,000 clones, about 75% seen once. The origin of this receptor is a man aged 18 to 35 in good health and CMV-seronegative. The chain combines TRBV5-1 with TRBJ2-5; 9 bases agree with TRBD1. The assigned J gene may be wrong: the sequence end matches TRBJ2-7 better. The specimen was PBMCs. Here the CDR3 DNA reads TGCGCCAGCAGCTTGGATTTGGGACAGGGTTACGAGCAGTACTTC. It specifies CASSLDLGQGYEQYF.